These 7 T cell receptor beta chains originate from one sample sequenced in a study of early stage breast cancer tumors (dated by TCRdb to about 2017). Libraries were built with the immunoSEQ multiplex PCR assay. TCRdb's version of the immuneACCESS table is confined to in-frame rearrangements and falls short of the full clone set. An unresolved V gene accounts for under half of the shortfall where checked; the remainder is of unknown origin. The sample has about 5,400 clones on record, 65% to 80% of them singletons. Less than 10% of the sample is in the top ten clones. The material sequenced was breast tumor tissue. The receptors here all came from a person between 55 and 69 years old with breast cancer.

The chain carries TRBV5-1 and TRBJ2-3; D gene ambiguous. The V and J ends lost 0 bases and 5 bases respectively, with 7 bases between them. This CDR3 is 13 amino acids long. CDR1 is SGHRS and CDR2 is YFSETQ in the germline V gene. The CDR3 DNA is TGCGCCAGCAGCTTGGCCTCGGGAGATACGCAGTATTTT. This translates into CASSLASGDTQYF.

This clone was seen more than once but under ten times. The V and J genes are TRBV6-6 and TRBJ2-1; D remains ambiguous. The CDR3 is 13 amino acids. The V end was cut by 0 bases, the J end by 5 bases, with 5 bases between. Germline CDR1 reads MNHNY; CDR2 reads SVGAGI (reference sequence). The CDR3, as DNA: TGTGCCAGCAGTTACTCGGAAGACAATGAGCAGTTCTTC. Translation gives CASSYSEDNEQFF.

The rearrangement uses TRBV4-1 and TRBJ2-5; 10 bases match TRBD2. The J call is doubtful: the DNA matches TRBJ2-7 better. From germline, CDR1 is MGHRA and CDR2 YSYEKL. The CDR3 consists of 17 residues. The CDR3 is CASSQVRTSGSSYEQYF. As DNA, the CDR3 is TGCGCCAGCAGCCAGGTTCGGACTAGCGGTTCCTCCTACGAGCAGTACTTC.

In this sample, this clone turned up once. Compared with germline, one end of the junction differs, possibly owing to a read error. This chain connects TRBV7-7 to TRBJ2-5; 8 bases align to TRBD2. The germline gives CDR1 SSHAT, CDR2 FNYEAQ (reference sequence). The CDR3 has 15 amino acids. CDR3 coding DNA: TGTGCTAGCAGCTCGGCCCGGGAGGGGGGAGAGACCCAGTACTTC. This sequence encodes CASSSAREGGETQYF.

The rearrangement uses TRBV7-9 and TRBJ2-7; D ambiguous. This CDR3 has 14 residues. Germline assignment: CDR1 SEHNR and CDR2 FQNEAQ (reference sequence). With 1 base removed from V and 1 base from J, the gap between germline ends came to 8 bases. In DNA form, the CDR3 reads TGTGCCAGCAGCTTAGTTGGACCGTCCTACGAGCAGTACTTC. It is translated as CASSLVGPSYEQYF.

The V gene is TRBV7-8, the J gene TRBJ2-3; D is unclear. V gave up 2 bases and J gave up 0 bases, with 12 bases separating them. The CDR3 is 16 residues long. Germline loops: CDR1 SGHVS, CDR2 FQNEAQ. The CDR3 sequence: CASSLYASSSTDTQYF. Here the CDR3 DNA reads TGTGCCAGCAGCTTATACGCCAGTTCTAGCACAGATACGCAGTATTTT. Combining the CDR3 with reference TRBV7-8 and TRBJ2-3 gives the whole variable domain GAGVSQSPRYKVAKRGQDVALRCDPISGHVSLFWYQQALGQGPEFLTYFQNEAQLDKSGLPSDRFFAERPEGSVSTLKIQRTQQEDSAVYLCASSLYASSSTDTQYFGPGTRLTVL.

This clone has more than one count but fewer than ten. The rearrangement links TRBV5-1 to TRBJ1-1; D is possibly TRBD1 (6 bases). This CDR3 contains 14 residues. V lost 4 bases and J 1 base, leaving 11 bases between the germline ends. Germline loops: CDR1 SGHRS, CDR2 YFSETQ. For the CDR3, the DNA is TGCGCCAGCAGCCCGACAGGCGGGAACACTGAAGCTTTCTTT. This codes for CASSPTGGNTEAFF. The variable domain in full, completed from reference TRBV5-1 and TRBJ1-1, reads KAGVTQTPRYLIKTRGQQVTLSCSPISGHRSVSWYQQTPGQGLQFLFEYFSETQRNKGNFPGRFSGRQFSNSRSEMNVSTLELGDSALYLCASSPTGGNTEAFFGQGTRLTVV.